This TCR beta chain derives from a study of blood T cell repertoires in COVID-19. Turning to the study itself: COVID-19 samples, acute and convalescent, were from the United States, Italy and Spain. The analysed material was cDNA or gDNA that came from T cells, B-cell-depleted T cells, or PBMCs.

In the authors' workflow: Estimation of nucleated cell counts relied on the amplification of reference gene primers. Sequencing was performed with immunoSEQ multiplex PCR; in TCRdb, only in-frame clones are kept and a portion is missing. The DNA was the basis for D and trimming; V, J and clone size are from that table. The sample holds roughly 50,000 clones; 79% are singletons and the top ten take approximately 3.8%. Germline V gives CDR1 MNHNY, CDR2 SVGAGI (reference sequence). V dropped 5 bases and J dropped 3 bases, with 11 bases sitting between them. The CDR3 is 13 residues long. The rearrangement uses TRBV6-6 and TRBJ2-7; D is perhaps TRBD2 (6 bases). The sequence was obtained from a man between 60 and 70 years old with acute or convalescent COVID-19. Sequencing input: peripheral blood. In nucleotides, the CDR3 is TGTGCCAGCAGTCCAAGGGACTTCTACGAGCAGTACTTC. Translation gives CASSPRDFYEQYF.